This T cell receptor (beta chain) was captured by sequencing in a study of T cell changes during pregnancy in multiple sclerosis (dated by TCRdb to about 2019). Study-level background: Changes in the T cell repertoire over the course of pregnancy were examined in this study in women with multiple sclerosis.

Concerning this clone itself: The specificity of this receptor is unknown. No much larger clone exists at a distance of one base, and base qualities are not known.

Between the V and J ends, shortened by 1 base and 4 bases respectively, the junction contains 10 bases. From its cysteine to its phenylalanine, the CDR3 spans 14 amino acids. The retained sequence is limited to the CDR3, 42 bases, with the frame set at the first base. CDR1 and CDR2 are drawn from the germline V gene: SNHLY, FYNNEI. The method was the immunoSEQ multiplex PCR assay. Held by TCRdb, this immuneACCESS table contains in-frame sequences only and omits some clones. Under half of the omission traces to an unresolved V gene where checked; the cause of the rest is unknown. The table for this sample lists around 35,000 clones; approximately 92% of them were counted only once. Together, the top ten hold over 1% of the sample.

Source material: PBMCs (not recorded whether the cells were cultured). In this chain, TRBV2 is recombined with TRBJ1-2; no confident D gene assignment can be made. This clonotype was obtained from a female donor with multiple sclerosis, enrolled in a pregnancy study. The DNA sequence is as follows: TGTGCCAGCAGTGAAGAAAAGGGAGGCTATGGCTACACCTTC. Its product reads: CASSEEKGGYGYTF.